This TCR beta chain was captured by sequencing in a study of Siglec-9 on CD8 T cells in melanoma. Study results and caveats: An effector memory CD8+ T-cell subset seemingly accumulating in melanoma was reportedly marked and regulated by Siglec-9.

The length of the CDR3 is 14 residues. This table comes from immunoSEQ multiplex PCR, and its TCRdb copy is limited to in-frame clones, with some not included. Of some 39,000 clones in the sample, about 80% were seen once. Of note for this clone: Its antigen is unknown.

The source material was Siglec-9- CD8+ T cells sorted from blood. The receptor was derived from a human donor in good health. The genes are TRBV21-1 and TRBJ2-5; TRBD2, the D gene given by the table, was not confirmed from the DNA. TRBV21-1 is assigned pseudogene status. The CDR3 nucleotides are TGTGCCAGGCCGGGGGTTCGGACTCAAGAGACCCAGTACTTC. Protein product: CARPGVRTQETQYF.